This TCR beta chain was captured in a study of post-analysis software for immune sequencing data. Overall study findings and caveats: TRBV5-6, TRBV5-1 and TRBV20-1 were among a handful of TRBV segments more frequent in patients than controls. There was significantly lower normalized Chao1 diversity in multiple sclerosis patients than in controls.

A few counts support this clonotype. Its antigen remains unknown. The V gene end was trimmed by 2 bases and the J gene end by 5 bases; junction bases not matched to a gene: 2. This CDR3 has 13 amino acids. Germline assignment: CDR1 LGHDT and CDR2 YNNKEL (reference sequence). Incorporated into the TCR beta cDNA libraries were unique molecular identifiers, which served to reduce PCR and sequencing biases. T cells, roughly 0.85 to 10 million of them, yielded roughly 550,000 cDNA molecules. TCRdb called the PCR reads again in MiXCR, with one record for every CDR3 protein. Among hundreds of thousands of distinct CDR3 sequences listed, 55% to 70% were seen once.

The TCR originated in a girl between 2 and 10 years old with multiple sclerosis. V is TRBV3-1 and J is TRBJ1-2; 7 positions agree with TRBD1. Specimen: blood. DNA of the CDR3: TGTGCCAGCAGCCAACAGGGGGGTTATGGCTACACCTTC. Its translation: CASSQQGGYGYTF.